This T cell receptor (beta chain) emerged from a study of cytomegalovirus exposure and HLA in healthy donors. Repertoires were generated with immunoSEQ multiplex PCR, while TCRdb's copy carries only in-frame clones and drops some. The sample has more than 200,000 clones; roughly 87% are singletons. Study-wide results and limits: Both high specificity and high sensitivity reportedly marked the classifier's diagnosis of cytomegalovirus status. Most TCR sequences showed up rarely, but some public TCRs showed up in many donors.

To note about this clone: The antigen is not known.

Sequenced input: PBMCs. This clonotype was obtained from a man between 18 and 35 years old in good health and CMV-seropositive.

CDR3 sequence (DNA): TGCAGCGTTGACGCTGAAGCTTTCTTT. Amino acid sequence: CSVDAEAFF. The rearrangement uses TRBV29-1 and TRBJ1-1; no definite D call. Germline V gives CDR1 SQVTM, CDR2 ANQGSEA. The CDR3 runs to 9 residues. Trimming stripped 3 bases from V and 6 bases from J, with 2 bases between.